This T cell receptor (beta chain) came from a study of CD8+ T cells in alopecia areata. Across the study: At a dose of 5 to 10 mg twice daily, oral tofacitinib was given to treated patients. Treatment with tofacitinib (6 to 18 months) was followed by 6 months off drug. Study-level results: Treatment with tofacitinib significantly lowered scalp clonality and reduced expanded CD8+ clones among the top 100.

Treatment here: oral pan-JAK inhibitor, 5-10 mg twice daily. The V gene's germline CDR1 is SGHRS and CDR2 YFSETQ. V lost 0 bases to trimming and J lost 6 bases, with 6 bases between them. The CDR3 totals 12 residues. RNA extraction and reverse transcription yielded cDNA as sequencing template. Assay used: immunoSEQ multiplex PCR; TCRdb lists only in-frame clones, some missing. Of about 280,000 clones in the sample, 58% were seen once. With regard to this clone: What it recognizes is unknown.

Sequenced material: CD4+ T cells sorted from blood, taken at week 24, from a patient treated with tofacitinib. The chain links TRBV5-1 to TRBJ1-2; D unresolved. The receptor comes from a human donor with alopecia areata. CDR3 sequence reads: CASSLELDGYTF. In nucleotides, the CDR3 is TGCGCCAGCAGCTTGGAGCTGGATGGCTACACCTTC.